Below, 19 T cell receptor beta chains from the same sample are listed, as sequenced in a study of T cell changes during pregnancy in multiple sclerosis. Assay used: immunoSEQ multiplex PCR; TCRdb lists only in-frame clones, some missing. The sample includes just under 40,000 clones, roughly nine tenths of them seen just once. Source: CD4+ T cells from peripheral blood mononuclear cells, taken in the first trimester of pregnancy. Source of these receptors: a female donor in good health, enrolled as a control in a pregnancy study.

The J gene is TRBJ1-2, the V gene TRBV28; the match to TRBD1 covers 10 bases. CDR3 length: 15 amino acids. Germline V gene lookup returns CDR1 MDHEN and CDR2 SYDVKM. J lost 4 bases, V lost 6 bases, and 8 bases had no gene match. The CDR3 loop is CASRTETGGAYGYTF. Written as DNA, the CDR3 is TGTGCCAGCAGGACTGAGACAGGGGGCGCCTATGGCTACACCTTC.

There are a few counts of this clone. Other DNA sequences within the sample encode an identical CDR3. This rearrangement joins TRBV9 to TRBJ1-2, with 10 positions matching TRBD1. Germline CDR1 is SGDLS and CDR2 is YYNGEE. The CDR3 is made up of 14 amino acids. Germline trimming cut 4 bases from V and 3 bases from J; bases unmatched to any gene: 3. The CDR3 loop reads CASSPGQGDYGYTF. The DNA of the CDR3 is TGTGCCAGCAGCCCTGGACAGGGGGACTATGGCTACACCTTC.

The gene calls are TRBV9 and TRBJ2-7; D unclear. Per the germline V gene, CDR1 is SGDLS and CDR2 is YYNGEE. This CDR3 has 13 amino acids. The V end was cut by 3 bases, the J end by 7 bases, with 14 bases between. The CDR3 DNA sequence: TGTGCCAGCAGCGCGGGTCCGAGTGGAGAGCAGTACTTC. Translated: CASSAGPSGEQYF.

The genes are TRBV11-3 and TRBJ2-6; tentatively, D is TRBD2 (5 bases). CDR3 length equals 14 residues. Germline V gene lookup returns CDR1 SGHNT and CDR2 YENEEA. V lost 5 bases, J lost 4 bases, and 9 bases lay in between. CDR3 DNA sequence: TGTGCCAGCAGCCCCGGACTGGGGGCCAACGTCCTGACTTTC. Translating it yields CASSPGLGANVLTF.

The V gene is TRBV2, the J gene TRBJ1-4; TRBD1 matches at 7 bases. V lost 5 bases, J lost 8 bases, and 11 bases stayed unmatched. The CDR3 consists of 15 residues. Germline V gives CDR1 SNHLY, CDR2 FYNNEI. CDR3 DNA: TGTGCCAGCAGTCCAGGGGGTTCAAGAGGGGAAAAACTGTTTTTT. As protein: CASSPGGSRGEKLFF.

This clone was counted only a few times. The rearrangement links TRBV7-8 to TRBJ2-1, with TRBD2 as a possible D gene (6 bases). Germline lookup yields CDR1 SGHVS and CDR2 FQNEAQ. Between the trimmed V and J ends, which lost 1 base and 12 bases, there was a span of 10 bases. CDR3 length: 12 residues. The CDR3 here is CASSLVGGGQFF. CDR3 nucleotides: TGTGCCAGCAGCTTAGTGGGGGGTGGGCAGTTCTTC.

The V gene is TRBV5-5, the J gene TRBJ2-3, with D possibly matching TRBD2 (5 bases). In germline, CDR1 is SGHKS, CDR2 YYEKEE (reference sequence). The CDR3 is 12 amino acids. Between the trimmed V and J ends, which lost 1 base and 9 bases, there was a span of 9 bases. The CDR3 DNA is TGTGCCAGCAGCTTGAGGTCGGGAACGCAGTATTTT. Translated: CASSLRSGTQYF. Complete variable domain (other parts from reference TRBV5-5 and TRBJ2-3): DAGVTQSPTHLIKTRGQQVTLRCSPISGHKSVSWYQQVLGQGPQFIFQYYEKEERGRGNFPDRFSARQFPNYSSELNVNALLLGDSALYLCASSLRSGTQYFGPGTRLTVL.

The rearrangement joins TRBV25-1 to TRBJ2-3; 10 bases match TRBD2. Trimming removed 4 bases from V and 6 bases from J; junction bases left unmatched: 13. CDR3 length: 17 amino acids. CDR1 is MGHDK, CDR2 SYGVNS, per germline. CDR3 coding DNA: TGTGCCAGCAGTGCCGAGCGTAGCGGGGGGATTCGCGATACGCAGTATTTT. Protein product: CASSAERSGGIRDTQYF.

This clone was recorded once. The chain couples TRBV7-2 to TRBJ1-3; D is possibly TRBD1 (6 bases). The CDR3 is 15 amino acids. CDR1 SGHTA and CDR2 FQGNSA come from the germline V gene. Between the trimmed V and J ends, which lost 3 bases and 4 bases, there was a span of 13 bases. The CDR3 DNA is TGTGCCAGCAGCTTCGAGGGGGGGCCGGGAAACACCATATATTTT. It codes for CASSFEGGPGNTIYF.

The chain joins TRBV7-9 to TRBJ1-2; 9 bases match TRBD1. Trimming at V came to 1 base and at J to 7 bases, leaving 4 bases not matched to a gene. This CDR3 is built from 14 residues. CDR1 and CDR2 (germline): SEHNR, FQNEAQ (reference sequence). The CDR3 here is CASSLEGTGSGYTF. The CDR3 coding sequence is TGTGCCAGCAGCTTAGAAGGGACAGGGTCTGGCTACACCTTC. Drawing the rest from reference TRBV7-9 and TRBJ1-2, the complete variable domain is DTGVSQNPRHKITKRGQNVTFRCDPISEHNRLYWYRQTLGQGPEFLTYFQNEAQLEKSRLLSDRFSAERPKGSFSTLEIQRTEQGDSAMYLCASSLEGTGSGYTFGSGTRLTVV.

The chain uses TRBV10-3 and TRBJ1-4; TRBD1 matches 11 bases. The CDR3 spans 12 residues. The V and J ends lost 11 bases and 7 bases, in that order; junction bases with no gene match: 3. Germline CDR1 ENHRY, CDR2 SYGVKD. CDR3 nucleotides: TGTGCCGCCGGGACAGGGGGTGAAAAACTGTTTTTT. Residues: CAAGTGGEKLFF.

This clone was found once. The rearrangement links TRBV6-5 to TRBJ1-3, with D unresolved. The CDR3 totals 14 residues. The V gene lost 7 bases and the J gene lost 2 bases, with 12 bases spanning the gap. The germline CDR1 and CDR2 sequences are MNHEY and SVGAGI. CDR3 coding DNA: TGTGCCAGCACCGTCACAGCCGCTGGAAACACCATATATTTT. This sequence encodes CASTVTAAGNTIYF.

The rearrangement links TRBV9 to TRBJ2-5; a weak D match, TRBD2 (7 bases). CDR1 and CDR2 from the germline V gene are SGDLS and YYNGEE. Trimming pared 4 bases from V and 4 bases from J, leaving 14 bases between. This CDR3 spans 14 amino acids. CDR3 in amino acids: CASSPRGAGETQYF. CDR3 DNA sequence: TGTGCCAGCAGCCCTCGGGGGGCGGGAGAGACCCAGTACTTC. Together with reference TRBV9 and TRBJ2-5, the CDR3 gives the full variable domain: DSGVTQTPKHLITATGQRVTLRCSPRSGDLSVYWYQQSLDQGLQFLIQYYNGEERAKGNILERFSAQQFPDLHSELNLSSLELGDSALYFCASSPRGAGETQYFGPGTRLLVL.

V is TRBV19 and J is TRBJ1-4; 8 bases align to TRBD1. CDR1 is LNHDA, CDR2 SQIVND, per germline (reference sequence). The CDR3 totals 12 residues. V lost 9 bases, J lost 11 bases, and 8 bases stayed unmatched. CDR3 loop: CASGTGWGKLFF. CDR3 coding DNA: TGTGCCAGCGGGACAGGCTGGGGTAAACTGTTTTTT. Supplemented by reference TRBV19 and TRBJ1-4, the full variable domain reads DGGITQSPKYLFRKEGQNVTLSCEQNLNHDAMYWYRQDPGQGLRLIYYSQIVNDFQKGDIAEGYSVSREKKESFPLTVTSAQKNPTAFYLCASGTGWGKLFFGSGTQLSVL.

The chain uses TRBV7-8 and TRBJ2-3; possible D gene TRBD2, 6 bases. Per the germline V gene, CDR1 is SGHVS and CDR2 is FQNEAQ. The CDR3 sequence is 17 residues long. The V and J ends lost 6 bases and 7 bases respectively, with 26 bases between them. Here the CDR3 DNA reads TGTGCCAGCAGTTTACGATCCGGGACTGGGTTCGTGAATACGCAGTATTTT. Amino acid sequence: CASSLRSGTGFVNTQYF.

The chain is built from TRBV18 and TRBJ1-4; a weak D match, TRBD1 (5 bases). The germline gives CDR1 KGHSH, CDR2 LQKENI. Trimming pared 5 bases from V and 5 bases from J, leaving 18 bases between. There are 16 residues in the CDR3. The CDR3 nucleotides read TGTGCCAGCTCAAACGATAGGATGGGGCCGAATGAAAAACTGTTTTTT. Translated, it gives CASSNDRMGPNEKLFF. Full variable domain (outside the CDR3, taken from reference TRBV18 and TRBJ1-4): NAGVMQNPRHLVRRRGQEARLRCSPMKGHSHVYWYRQLPEEGLKFMVYLQKENIIDESGMPKERFSAEFPKEGPSILRIQQVVRGDSAAYFCASSNDRMGPNEKLFFGSGTQLSVL.

The V gene is TRBV19, the J gene TRBJ2-3, with 9 bases identical to TRBD2. CDR1 and CDR2 from the germline V gene are LNHDA and SQIVND (reference sequence). The CDR3 extends over 16 amino acids. V was clipped by 5 bases and J by 3 bases; unmatched bases: 9. The CDR3 nucleotides are TGTGCCAGTAGTGTCCTAGCGGGGAGGTTTACAGATACGCAGTATTTT. Its translation: CASSVLAGRFTDTQYF. Combining the CDR3 with reference TRBV19 and TRBJ2-3 gives the whole variable domain DGGITQSPKYLFRKEGQNVTLSCEQNLNHDAMYWYRQDPGQGLRLIYYSQIVNDFQKGDIAEGYSVSREKKESFPLTVTSAQKNPTAFYLCASSVLAGRFTDTQYFGPGTRLTVL.

This chain uses TRBV25-1 with TRBJ1-6, with a tentative D call TRBD1 (6 bases). Trimming took off 10 bases at V and 5 bases at J, with 12 bases between the two ends. This CDR3 comprises 13 residues. The germline V gene encodes CDR1 MGHDK and CDR2 SYGVNS. The CDR3 DNA reads as TGTGCCACCCACAGGGCCGATAATTCACCCCTCCACTTT. This sequence encodes CATHRADNSPLHF.

The chain recombines TRBV7-9 with TRBJ1-4; D might be TRBD1 (6 bases). The CDR3 has 14 residues. Trimming pared 4 bases from V and 6 bases from J, leaving 12 bases between. CDR1 is SEHNR and CDR2 is FQNEAQ in the germline V gene (reference sequence). In DNA form, the CDR3 reads TGTGCCAGCAGCTGGGGAGGGGGAGATGAAAAACTGTTTTTT. Its translation: CASSWGGGDEKLFF. The entire variable domain, with the rest obtained from reference TRBV7-9 and TRBJ1-4, is as follows: DTGVSQNPRHKITKRGQNVTFRCDPISEHNRLYWYRQTLGQGPEFLTYFQNEAQLEKSRLLSDRFSAERPKGSFSTLEIQRTEQGDSAMYLCASSWGGGDEKLFFGSGTQLSVL.